These T cell receptor beta chains were read from a single sample in a study of T cell responses to AZD1222 COVID-19 vaccine. The assay was immunoSEQ multiplex PCR, and TCRdb's table has in-frame clones only and misses some. The profile shows some 130,000 clones, 91% of them singletons. The material sequenced was peripheral blood, taken 28 days after the second AZD1222 dose. These receptors originate from an adult who received the AZD1222 COVID-19 vaccine. Both conserved end residues are part of each CDR3. A D gene is named only where the DNA matches it firmly. Size tells how often a clone was seen (once, few, many) or the class of an expanded clone, and some rows leave it out.

TRBV5-6,NA,TRBJ1-2,once,TGTGCCAGCAGCTTGTATCGTCCCGGCTATGGCTACACCTTC,CASSLYRPGYGYTF
TRBV10-3,NA,TRBJ1-2,NA,TGTGCCATCAGCCCCGAACTGTTCTCCTATGGCTACACCTTC,CAISPELFSYGYTF
TRBV29-1,NA,TRBJ1-1,few,TGCAGCGTCTCGACAGACATGAACACTGAAGCTTTCTTT,CSVSTDMNTEAFF
TRBV5-1,TRBD1,TRBJ1-1,NA,TGCGCCAGCAGCACCGGACAGGGTTTCACTGAAGCTTTCTTT,CASSTGQGFTEAFF
TRBV14,NA,TRBJ1-2,NA,TGTGCCAGCAGCCCCCGATCTTCTAACTATGGCTACACCTTC,CASSPRSSNYGYTF
TRBV29-1,TRBD1,TRBJ1-6,NA,TGCAGCGTTGGGGGCTCAACAGGGGATTCACCCCTCCACTTT,CSVGGSTGDSPLHF
TRBV3-1/TRBV3-2,NA,TRBJ2-1,NA,TGTGCCAGCACCCTCAGCGGGACATACTACAATGAGCAGTTCTTC,CASTLSGTYYNEQFF
TRBV18,NA,TRBJ1-5,once,TGTGCCAGCTCAATACAGGAGAGACAGCCCCAGCATTTT,CASSIQERQPQHF
TRBV11-3,TRBD1,TRBJ1-2,NA,TGTGCCAGCAGCCCTCGGGACAGGGTCCCGCATGGCTACACCTTC,CASSPRDRVPHGYTF
TRBV7-2,TRBD1,TRBJ1-2,NA,TGTGCCAGCAGCTTATCACAGGGGTGGATTGGCTACACCTTC,CASSLSQGWIGYTF
TRBV2,TRBD1,TRBJ1-4,NA,TGTGCCAGCAGTACCTCGGACAGGGGTTATGAAAAACTGTTTTTT,CASSTSDRGYEKLFF
TRBV5-1,NA,TRBJ1-2,once,TGCGCCAGCAGCCTGGACATTCACAACTATGGCTACACCTTC,CASSLDIHNYGYTF
TRBV30,NA,TRBJ2-1,NA,TGTGCCTGGATGGATCTTAGCTCCTACAATGAGCAGTTCTTC,CAWMDLSSYNEQFF
TRBV5-4,NA,TRBJ1-3,once,TGTGCCAGCAGCCGGGGGGCAGACCCTGGAGACACCATATATTTT,CASSRGADPGDTIYF
TRBV18,NA,TRBJ2-7,NA,TGTGCCAGCTCACCGGCCCCCGGTCCCTTATACGAGCAGTACTTC,CASSPAPGPLYEQYF
TRBV12-5,NA,TRBJ2-2,NA,TGTGCTAGTGGTGAAGTCGGCGGGGAGCTGTTTTTT,CASGEVGGELFF
TRBV29-1,TRBD2,TRBJ2-1,few,TGCAGCGTTGAGGGACTAGCGGGGGTTGTGCAGTTCTTC,CSVEGLAGVVQFF
TRBV18,NA,TRBJ1-1,NA,TGTGCCAGCTCACTTTCGGGTGACAGAGCCGCGGGTGAAGCTTTCTTT,CASSLSGDRAAGEAFF
TRBV6-5,NA,TRBJ1-1,NA,TGTGCCAGCAGTTACGGGGTCAGCGCGAACACTGAAGCTTTCTTT,CASSYGVSANTEAFF
TRBV30,NA,TRBJ2-5,NA,TGTGCCTGGAGTAGACGTCAGCTCGAGACCCAGTACTTC,CAWSRRQLETQYF
TRBV6-5,NA,TRBJ1-1,NA,TGTGCCAGCAGATCAGGGGATGGCACTGAAGCTTTCTTT,CASRSGDGTEAFF
TRBV7-3,TRBD2,TRBJ2-2,once,TGTGCCAGCAGCTTGACTAGCGGCGACCCCCCCGGGGAGCTGTTTTTT,CASSLTSGDPPGELFF
TRBV7-9,TRBD1,TRBJ1-5,NA,TGTGCCAGCAGCTCCGGACAGGGTGGCAATCAGCCCCAGCATTTT,CASSSGQGGNQPQHF
TRBV14,NA,TRBJ2-5,few,TGTGCCAGCAGCCAAGAAAAGACCCAGTACTTC,CASSQEKTQYF
TRBV5-1,TRBD1,TRBJ1-1,NA,TGCGCCAGCAGCTTGGATTACAGGGGTGAAGCTTTCTTT,CASSLDYRGEAFF